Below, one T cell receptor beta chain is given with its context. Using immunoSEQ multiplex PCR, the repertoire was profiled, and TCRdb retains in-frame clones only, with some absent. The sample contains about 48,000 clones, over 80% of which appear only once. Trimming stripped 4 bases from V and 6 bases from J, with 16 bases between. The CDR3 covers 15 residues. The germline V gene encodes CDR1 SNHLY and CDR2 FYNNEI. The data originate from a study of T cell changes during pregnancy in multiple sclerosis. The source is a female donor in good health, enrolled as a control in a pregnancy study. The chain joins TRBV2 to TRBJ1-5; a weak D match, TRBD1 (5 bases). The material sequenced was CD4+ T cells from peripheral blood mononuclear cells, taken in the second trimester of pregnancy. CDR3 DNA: TGTGCCAGCAGTGGAAGCGGGGGGGGGTTTCAGCCCCAGCATTTT. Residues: CASSGSGGGFQPQHF.